This TCR beta chain was identified during a study of tumor T cells in aggressive B-cell lymphoma. This clone was detected once. The repertoire was sequenced with immunoSEQ multiplex PCR; TCRdb's copy has only in-frame clones and lacks some. The repertoire holds 2,100 or so clones, with 70% to 90% as singletons. Source material: tumor tissue. The sequence derives from an adult with diffuse large B cell lymphoma.

CDR3 amino acids: CASSPPGLTYEQYF. CDR3 DNA: TGTGCCAGCTCACCCCCGGGGTTAACCTACGAGCAGTACTTC. The chain is built from TRBV18 and TRBJ2-7, with a weak D call TRBD2 (5 bases). The CDR3 length is 14 residues. Germline CDR1 reads KGHSH; CDR2 reads LQKENI. V was pared by 3 bases and J by 2 bases, with 11 bases between.